The rows below give T cell receptor beta chains drawn from one sample of a study of beta chain features in type 1 diabetes. Sequenced by immunoSEQ multiplex PCR; TCRdb stores in-frame clones only, minus some. The repertoire consists of hundreds of thousands of clones, with around 10% occurring once and the leading ten covering roughly 0.046%. Sequenced input: naive CD4+ T cells from blood. These receptors were taken from a woman aged 18-29 years in good health. CDR3s include the opening cysteine and the closing phenylalanine or tryptophan. D genes are given only for firm matches. Clone size appears in some rows only: once, few, many, or a class for an expanded clone.

v_call	clone_size	d_call	j_call	cdr3_aa	cdr3_nt
TRBV19	few	.	TRBJ2-5	CASLGVHQETQYF	TGTGCCAGCCTAGGGGTTCACCAAGAGACCCAGTACTTC
TRBV7-3	.	.	TRBJ2-1	CASSFGRSSYNEQFF	TGTGCCAGCAGCTTTGGGAGAAGCTCCTACAATGAGCAGTTCTTC
TRBV4-1	.	.	TRBJ2-3	CASSHSGPGRFTDTQYF	TGCGCCAGCAGCCACTCCGGGCCGGGCCGGTTTACAGATACGCAGTATTTT
TRBV11-2	.	.	TRBJ2-1	CASSLEDRRYNEQFF	TGTGCCAGCAGCTTAGAGGACAGACGATACAATGAGCAGTTCTTC
TRBV30	.	.	TRBJ1-1	CAWTDQGNSEAFF	TGTGCCTGGACTGATCAGGGGAACAGTGAAGCTTTCTTT
TRBV25-1	.	.	TRBJ1-6	CASSDRDLGWNSPLHF	TGTGCCAGCAGTGATCGGGACCTGGGGTGGAATTCACCCCTCCACTTT
TRBV29-1	few	.	TRBJ1-1	CSVEEDTHTEAFF	TGCAGCGTTGAAGAGGACACCCACACTGAAGCTTTCTTT
TRBV2	.	TRBD2	TRBJ2-2	CASRGLAGGSGELFF	TGTGCCAGCAGAGGGCTAGCGGGAGGGTCCGGGGAGCTGTTTTTT
TRBV14	.	TRBD2	TRBJ2-6	CASSHLGLAGISSGANVLTF	TGTGCCAGCAGCCACCTGGGACTAGCGGGAATTAGCTCTGGGGCCAACGTCCTGACTTTC
TRBV7-2	few	TRBD2	TRBJ2-1	CASSPKAGRSGNEQFF	TGTGCCAGCAGCCCGAAAGCGGGGAGGAGTGGGAATGAGCAGTTCTTC
TRBV30	few	TRBD1	TRBJ1-2	CATQPGQGISNYGYTF	TGTGCCACCCAACCGGGACAGGGTATATCTAACTATGGCTACACCTTC
TRBV15	.	.	TRBJ2-2	CATSRSGDGTGELFF	TGTGCCACCAGCAGGTCCGGGGACGGCACCGGGGAGCTGTTTTTT
TRBV7-9	few	TRBD2	TRBJ2-1	CASSLGGNYNEQFF	TGTGCCAGCAGCTTGGGGGGGAACTACAATGAGCAGTTCTTC
TRBV15	few	.	TRBJ2-2	CATSRGSGRANTGELFF	TGTGCCACCAGCAGAGGTTCGGGAAGGGCGAACACCGGGGAGCTGTTTTTT
TRBV18	.	TRBD1	TRBJ2-7	CASSQRTGGYEQYF	TGTGCCAGCTCACAAAGGACAGGGGGCTACGAGCAGTACTTC
TRBV29-1	.	.	TRBJ1-2	CSARDQSHGYTF	TGCAGCGCGAGAGACCAGAGCCATGGCTACACCTTC
TRBV7-2	.	.	TRBJ2-7	CASSLFSEQYF	TGTGCCAGCAGCTTATTTTCCGAGCAGTACTTC